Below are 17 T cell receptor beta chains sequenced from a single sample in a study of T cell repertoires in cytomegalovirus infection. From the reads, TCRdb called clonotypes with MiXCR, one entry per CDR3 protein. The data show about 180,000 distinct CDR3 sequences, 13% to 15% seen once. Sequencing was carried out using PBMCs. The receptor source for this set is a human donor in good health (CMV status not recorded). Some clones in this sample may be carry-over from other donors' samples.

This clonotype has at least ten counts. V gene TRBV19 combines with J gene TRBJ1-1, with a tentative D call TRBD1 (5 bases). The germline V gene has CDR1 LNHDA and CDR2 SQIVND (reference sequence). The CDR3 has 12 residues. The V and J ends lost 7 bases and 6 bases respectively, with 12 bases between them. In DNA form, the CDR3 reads TGTGCCAGTAAGGGACGTGGCGCTGAAGCTTTCTTT. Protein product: CASKGRGAEAFF.

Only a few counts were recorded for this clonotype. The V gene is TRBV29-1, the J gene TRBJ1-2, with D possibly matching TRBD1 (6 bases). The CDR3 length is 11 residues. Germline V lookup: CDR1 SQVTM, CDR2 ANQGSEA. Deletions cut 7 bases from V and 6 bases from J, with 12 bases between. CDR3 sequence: CSGRYRDGYTF. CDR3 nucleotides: TGCAGCGGCAGGTACAGGGATGGCTACACCTTC.

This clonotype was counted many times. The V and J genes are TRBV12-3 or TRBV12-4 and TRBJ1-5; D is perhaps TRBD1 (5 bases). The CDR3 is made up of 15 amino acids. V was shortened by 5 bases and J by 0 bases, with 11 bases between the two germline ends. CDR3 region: CASSVQVSSNQPQHF. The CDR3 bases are TGTGCCAGCAGTGTACAGGTTTCTAGCAATCAGCCCCAGCATTTT.

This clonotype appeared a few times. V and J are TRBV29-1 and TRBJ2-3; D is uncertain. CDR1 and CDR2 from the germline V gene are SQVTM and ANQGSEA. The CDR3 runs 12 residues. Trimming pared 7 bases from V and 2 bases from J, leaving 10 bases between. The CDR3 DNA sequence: TGCAGCGCCGGTCCGGCCACAGATACGCAGTATTTT. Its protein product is CSAGPATDTQYF.

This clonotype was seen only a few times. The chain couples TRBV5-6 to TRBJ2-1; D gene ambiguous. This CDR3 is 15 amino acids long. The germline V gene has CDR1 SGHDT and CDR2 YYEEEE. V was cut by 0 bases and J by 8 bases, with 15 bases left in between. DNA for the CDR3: TGTGCCAGCAGCTTGGCTAGATCAGGACGGCATGAGCAGTTCTTC. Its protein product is CASSLARSGRHEQFF. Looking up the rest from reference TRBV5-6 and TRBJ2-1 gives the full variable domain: DAGVTQSPTHLIKTRGQQVTLRCSPKSGHDTVSWYQQALGQGPQFIFQYYEEEERQRGNFPDRFSGHQFPNYSSELNVNALLLGDSALYLCASSLARSGRHEQFFGPGTRLTVL.

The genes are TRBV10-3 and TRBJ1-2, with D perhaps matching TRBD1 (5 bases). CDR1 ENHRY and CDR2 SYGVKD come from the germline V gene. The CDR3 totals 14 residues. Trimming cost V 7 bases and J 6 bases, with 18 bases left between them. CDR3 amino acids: CAINANNLGDGYTF. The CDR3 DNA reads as TGTGCCATCAATGCGAATAACTTGGGGGATGGCTACACCTTC.

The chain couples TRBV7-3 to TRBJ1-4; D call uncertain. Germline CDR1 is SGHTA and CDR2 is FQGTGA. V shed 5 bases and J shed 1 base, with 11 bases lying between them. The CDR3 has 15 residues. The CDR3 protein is CASSLRTVTNEKLFF. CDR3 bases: TGTGCCAGCAGCCTTAGGACCGTAACTAATGAAAAACTGTTTTTT.

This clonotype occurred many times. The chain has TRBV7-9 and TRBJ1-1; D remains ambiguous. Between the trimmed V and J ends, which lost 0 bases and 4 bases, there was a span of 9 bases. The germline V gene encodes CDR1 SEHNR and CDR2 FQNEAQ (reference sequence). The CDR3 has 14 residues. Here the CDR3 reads CASSLARVPTEAFF. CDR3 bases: TGTGCCAGCAGCTTAGCTAGGGTCCCCACTGAAGCTTTCTTT.

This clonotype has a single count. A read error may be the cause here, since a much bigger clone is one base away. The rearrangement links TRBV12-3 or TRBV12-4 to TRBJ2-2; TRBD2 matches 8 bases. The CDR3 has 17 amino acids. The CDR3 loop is CASSFPSGTRNTGELLF. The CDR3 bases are TGTGCCAGCAGTTTCCCGTCCGGGACTAGGAACACCGGGGAGCTGCTTTTT.

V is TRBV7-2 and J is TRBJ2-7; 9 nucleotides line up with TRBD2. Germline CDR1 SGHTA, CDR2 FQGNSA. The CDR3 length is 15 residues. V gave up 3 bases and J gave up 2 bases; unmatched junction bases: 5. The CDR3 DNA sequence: TGTGCCAGCAGCTTTCGGGCGGGAGGGCCCTACGAGCAGTACTTC. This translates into CASSFRAGGPYEQYF.

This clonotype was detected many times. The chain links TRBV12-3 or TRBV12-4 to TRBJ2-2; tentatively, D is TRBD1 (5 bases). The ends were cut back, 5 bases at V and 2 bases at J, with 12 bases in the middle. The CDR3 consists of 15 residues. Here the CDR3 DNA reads TGTGCCAGCAGTATACGACAGTTTAACACCGGGGAGCTGTTTTTT. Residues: CASSIRQFNTGELFF.

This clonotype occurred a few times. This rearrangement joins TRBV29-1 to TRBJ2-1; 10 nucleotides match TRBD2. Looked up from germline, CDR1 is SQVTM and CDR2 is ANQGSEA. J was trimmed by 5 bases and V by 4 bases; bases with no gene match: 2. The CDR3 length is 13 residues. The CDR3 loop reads CSVGLAGDNEQFF. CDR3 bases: TGCAGCGTTGGGCTAGCGGGGGACAATGAGCAGTTCTTC.

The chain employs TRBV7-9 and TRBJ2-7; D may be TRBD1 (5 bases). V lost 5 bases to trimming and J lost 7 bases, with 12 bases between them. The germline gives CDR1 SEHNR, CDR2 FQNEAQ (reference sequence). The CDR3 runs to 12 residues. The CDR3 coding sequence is TGTGCCAGCAGCGATGACAGTCTAGAGCAGTACTTC. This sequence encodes CASSDDSLEQYF. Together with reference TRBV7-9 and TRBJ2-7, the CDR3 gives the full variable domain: DTGVSQNPRHKITKRGQNVTFRCDPISEHNRLYWYRQTLGQGPEFLTYFQNEAQLEKSRLLSDRFSAERPKGSFSTLEIQRTEQGDSAMYLCASSDDSLEQYFGPGTRLTVT.

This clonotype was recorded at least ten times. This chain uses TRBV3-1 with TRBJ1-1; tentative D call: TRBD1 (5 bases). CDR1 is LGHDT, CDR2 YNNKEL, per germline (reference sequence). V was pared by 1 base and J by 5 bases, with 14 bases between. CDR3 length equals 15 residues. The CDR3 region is CASSQGGRGRTEAFF. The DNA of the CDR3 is TGTGCCAGCAGCCAAGGAGGAAGGGGTCGGACTGAAGCTTTCTTT. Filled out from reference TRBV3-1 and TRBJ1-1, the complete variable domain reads DTAVSQTPKYLVTQMGNDKSIKCEQNLGHDTMYWYKQDSKKFLKIMFSYNNKELIINETVPNRFSPKSPDKAHLNLHINSLELGDSAVYFCASSQGGRGRTEAFFGQGTRLTVV.

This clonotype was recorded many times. This chain's CDR3 is CASSLGDISGANVLTF. CDR3 nucleotides: TGTGCCAGCAGCTTAGGGGACATCTCTGGGGCCAACGTCCTGACTTTC. V gene TRBV7-9 combines with J gene TRBJ2-6; a possible D gene is TRBD1 (6 bases). The CDR3 is 16 amino acids. Trimming shortened V by 1 base and J by 0 bases, and 7 bases separated the two germline ends. CDR1 and CDR2 (germline): SEHNR, FQNEAQ (reference sequence).

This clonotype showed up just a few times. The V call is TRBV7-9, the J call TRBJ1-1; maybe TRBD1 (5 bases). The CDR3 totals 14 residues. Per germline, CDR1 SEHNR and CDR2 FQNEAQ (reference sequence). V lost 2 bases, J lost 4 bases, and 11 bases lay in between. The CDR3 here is CASSLTVQGTEAFF. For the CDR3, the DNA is TGTGCCAGCAGCTTAACAGTGCAGGGCACTGAAGCTTTCTTT.

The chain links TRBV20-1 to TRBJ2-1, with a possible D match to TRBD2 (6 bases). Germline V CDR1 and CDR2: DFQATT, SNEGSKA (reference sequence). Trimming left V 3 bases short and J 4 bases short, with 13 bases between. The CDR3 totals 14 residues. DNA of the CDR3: TGCAGTGCTAGGAAGTTCGGGACTTACAATGAGCAGTTCTTC. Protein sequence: CSARKFGTYNEQFF.